This T cell receptor beta chain was observed in a study of cytomegalovirus exposure and HLA in healthy donors. Study-level results: Reports indicated that the classifier achieved high specificity and sensitivity in diagnosing cytomegalovirus status. The dataset shows that most TCR sequences were rare, while some public TCRs occurred in many donors. Cytomegalovirus association was listed for 164 TCR beta chains.

Trimming left V 1 base short and J 3 bases short, with 7 bases between. Germline V gene lookup returns CDR1 SGHVS and CDR2 FQNEAQ. The CDR3 length is 14 residues. It was the approximately 110-subject validation cohort, separate from the roughly 700-subject first cohort, to which the donors belonged. Clones were read by immunoSEQ multiplex PCR, and TCRdb kept only the in-frame ones, dropping some. The sample shows 150,000 to 200,000 clones, roughly 83% of them seen only once. This clone was counted once. The target antigen is unknown. This TCR was sampled from a woman between 18 and 29 years old in good health and CMV-seronegative. The chain links TRBV7-8 to TRBJ1-5; D is unresolved. Sequencing was done on a sample of PBMCs. DNA of the CDR3: TGTGCCAGCAGCTTAGTGGGCTACAATCAGCCCCAGCATTTT. Translated, it gives CASSLVGYNQPQHF.